One sample yielded the 23 T cell receptor beta chains listed below, sequenced in a study of shared clonotypes between healthy human individuals. Generated by immunoSEQ multiplex PCR, the TCRdb table keeps only in-frame clones and is missing some. The sample carries 2 million to 2.5 million clones, approximately 95% recorded once. Sequencing used naive CD4+ T cells sorted from blood. Subset here: CD45RA+ positively selected. Receptor source: a man aged 18-30 years in good health.

The chain employs TRBV27 and TRBJ1-1; TRBD1 aligns across 9 bases. The J segment lost 8 bases and the V segment lost 7 bases, leaving 8 bases of the junction unmatched. The CDR3 contains 13 residues. Looked up from germline, CDR1 is MNHEY and CDR2 is SMNVEV (reference sequence). CDR3 sequence (DNA): TGTGCCAGCACTCGGGGAGGACAGGGGGAAGCTTTCTTT. It yields the protein CASTRGGQGEAFF.

The chain combines TRBV4-3 with TRBJ2-7, with a weak D call TRBD1 (6 bases). Trimming stripped 0 bases from V and 3 bases from J, with 12 bases between. CDR1 and CDR2 (germline): LGHNA, YSLEER. The CDR3 runs to 15 residues. This CDR3 reads CASSQETGKHYEQYF. CDR3 nucleotides: TGCGCCAGCAGCCAAGAAACAGGGAAACACTACGAGCAGTACTTC.

About this clone: The sample has other DNA sequences that encode this CDR3 too. The J gene is TRBJ2-2, the V gene TRBV2; D remains unclear. V lost 6 bases to trimming and J lost 3 bases, with 5 bases between them. Germline-derived CDR1 and CDR2 are SNHLY and FYNNEI. The CDR3 runs to 12 residues. The CDR3 region has the DNA TGTGCCAGCAGGGGTGACACCGGGGAGCTGTTTTTT. Its translation is CASRGDTGELFF.

This chain joins TRBV6-5 and TRBJ1-2; TRBD1 aligns across 9 bases. The CDR3 is made up of 13 amino acids. With V trimmed by 7 bases and J by 8 bases, 8 bases remained unmatched. The germline V gene encodes CDR1 MNHEY and CDR2 SVGAGI. The CDR3 spells CASIGTGITGYTF. CDR3 nucleotides: TGTGCCAGCATCGGGACAGGGATTACCGGCTACACCTTC.

The chain couples TRBV6-5 to TRBJ1-1; D may be TRBD1 (5 bases). Germline CDR1 is MNHEY and CDR2 is SVGAGI. This CDR3 comprises 14 residues. The V gene lost 0 bases and the J gene lost 11 bases, with 16 bases spanning the gap. In DNA, the CDR3 is TGTGCCAGCAGTTACTCGATATACGACAGACTGGCTTTCTTT. It translates to CASSYSIYDRLAFF.

The chain is built from TRBV29-1 and TRBJ1-1, with D perhaps matching TRBD1 (6 bases). In germline, CDR1 is SQVTM, CDR2 ANQGSEA. V gave up 3 bases and J gave up 0 bases, with 14 bases separating them. The CDR3 spans 15 residues. The CDR3 nucleotides read TGCAGCGTTGAGAGCTGGACAGCCATGAACACTGAAGCTTTCTTT. Translated, it gives CSVESWTAMNTEAFF.

This clone came up once. The chain uses TRBV7-8 and TRBJ2-3, with 13 bases aligning to TRBD2. The CDR3 has 16 residues. The V gene end was trimmed by 8 bases and the J gene end by 2 bases; junction bases not matched to a gene: 7. Germline lookup yields CDR1 SGHVS and CDR2 FQNEAQ. The CDR3 nucleotides are TGTGCCAGCGCTGGGGGGACTAGCGGGACCACAGATACGCAGTATTTT. Translation: CASAGGTSGTTDTQYF.

This chain links TRBV19 with TRBJ2-3; no definite D call. The CDR3 spans 12 residues. Trimming stripped 3 bases from V and 3 bases from J, with 4 bases between. CDR1 and CDR2 from the germline V gene are LNHDA and SQIVND (reference sequence). Here the CDR3 reads CASSMWTDTQYF. In DNA form, the CDR3 reads TGTGCCAGTAGTATGTGGACAGATACGCAGTATTTT.

The rearrangement joins TRBV6-5 to TRBJ1-1, with a weak D call TRBD1 (5 bases). V shed 5 bases and J shed 6 bases, with 13 bases lying between them. CDR3 length equals 13 residues. Germline CDR1 and CDR2: MNHEY and SVGAGI. CDR3 protein: CASSNRRLAEAFF. DNA of the CDR3: TGTGCCAGCAGTAACAGGAGATTAGCTGAAGCTTTCTTT.

The chain combines TRBV13 with TRBJ2-7; D ambiguous. Germline V gene lookup returns CDR1 PRHDT and CDR2 FYEKMQ (reference sequence). Deletions cut 2 bases from V and 6 bases from J, with 8 bases between. CDR3 size: 12 residues. CDR3 sequence (DNA): TGTGCCAGCAGCTTAAATCTGGTCGAGCAGTACTTC. Residues: CASSLNLVEQYF.

V gene TRBV6-6 combines with J gene TRBJ1-2; 8 bases are a match to TRBD1. The V segment lost 5 bases and the J segment 6 bases; nucleotides outside the gene matches: 8. Germline V gene sequence: CDR1 MNHNY, CDR2 SVGAGI (reference sequence). This CDR3 comprises 14 residues. CDR3 region: CASSTSGQGDGYTF. The CDR3 DNA sequence: TGTGCCAGCAGTACATCCGGACAGGGAGATGGCTACACCTTC.

The V call is TRBV6-5, the J call TRBJ1-1; 8 bases are shared with TRBD1. Trimming at V came to 5 bases and at J to 2 bases, leaving 7 bases not matched to a gene. The CDR3 is made up of 15 amino acids. Germline lookup yields CDR1 MNHEY and CDR2 SVGAGI. The CDR3 sequence is CASSPAGQGNTEAFF. The CDR3 nucleotides read TGTGCCAGCAGTCCCGCAGGACAGGGCAACACTGAAGCTTTCTTT.

Worth noting for this clone: The germline gene is not matched at one end of the junction; a read error may be the cause. This chain links TRBV7-7 with TRBJ2-7; 8 nucleotides line up with TRBD2. The germline CDR1 and CDR2 sequences are SSHAT and FNYEAQ (reference sequence). This CDR3 contains 13 residues. The CDR3, as DNA: TGTGCTAGCAGCCTCGGACTAGCATCCGAGCAGTACTTC. Translation: CASSLGLASEQYF.

This clone is a singleton in its sample. The V call is TRBV7-9, the J call TRBJ1-2; D remains unclear. V gave up 6 bases and J gave up 2 bases, with 7 bases separating them. CDR3 length: 12 amino acids. In germline, CDR1 is SEHNR, CDR2 FQNEAQ (reference sequence). CDR3 bases: TGTGCCAGCAGAGGCGGCAACTATGGCTACACCTTC. Its translation: CASRGGNYGYTF.

This sequence joins TRBV27 and TRBJ1-6; 7 bases align to TRBD1. The CDR3 spans 16 residues. Germline V gene data show CDR1 as MNHEY and CDR2 as SMNVEV (reference sequence). Trimming at V came to 5 bases and at J to 8 bases, leaving 12 bases not matched to a gene. The CDR3 here is CASSNRDSTVYSPLHF. In DNA, the CDR3 is TGTGCCAGCAGTAATCGGGACAGCACCGTATATTCACCCCTCCACTTT.

The chain employs TRBV5-4 and TRBJ2-7, with 9 bases aligning to TRBD1. Germline CDR1 is SGHNT and CDR2 is YYREEE (reference sequence). The CDR3 has 15 amino acids. The J segment lost 5 bases and the V segment lost 3 bases, leaving 9 bases of the junction unmatched. The CDR3 is CASSSRTGERHEQYF. In nucleotides, the CDR3 is TGTGCCAGCAGCTCGAGGACAGGGGAGCGGCACGAGCAGTACTTC.

About this clone itself: The junction and the germline gene differ at one end; a read error may be behind it. The chain joins TRBV4-1 to TRBJ1-3; weak D call: TRBD1 (5 bases). CDR3 length equals 14 residues. Germline V lookup: CDR1 MGHRA, CDR2 YSYEKL. CDR3: CASSNPREGKTIYF. The CDR3 coding sequence is TGCGCCAGCAGCAACCCCAGGGAGGGAAAAACCATATATTTT.

This chain joins TRBV19 and TRBJ1-3; D ambiguous. This CDR3 region has 14 residues. The germline V gene has CDR1 LNHDA and CDR2 SQIVND (reference sequence). V was pared by 7 bases and J by 0 bases, with 10 bases between. The CDR3 region has the DNA TGTGCCAGTAACGACCCGAGCTCTGGAAACACCATATATTTT. Protein sequence: CASNDPSSGNTIYF.

CDR3 nucleotide sequence: TGTGCCAGCAGCCAAGACTTGGTGAACACAGATACGCAGTATTTT. Amino acids: CASSQDLVNTDTQYF. J is TRBJ2-3 and V is TRBV4-2; D unclear. The CDR3 is made up of 15 amino acids. Trimming removed 0 bases from V and 2 bases from J, with 9 bases in between. Germline assignment: CDR1 LGHNA and CDR2 YNFKEQ.

The chain recombines TRBV5-5 with TRBJ1-2; no clear D gene. CDR1 and CDR2 (germline): SGHKS, YYEKEE (reference sequence). V was clipped by 0 bases and J by 1 base, with 4 bases between them. The CDR3 covers 13 residues. The CDR3 sequence: CASSLEGNYGYTF. The CDR3 nucleotides read TGTGCCAGCAGCTTGGAGGGTAACTATGGCTACACCTTC.

The rearrangement links TRBV5-4 to TRBJ1-2, with 9 bases matching TRBD1. CDR1 and CDR2 (germline): SGHNT, YYREEE (reference sequence). V shed 4 bases and J 2 bases; nucleotides not matched to a gene: 3. This CDR3 has 14 residues. The CDR3 here is CASSVTGGNYGYTF. CDR3 in DNA: TGTGCCAGCAGCGTAACAGGGGGCAACTATGGCTACACCTTC.

The chain combines TRBV19 with TRBJ2-1, with 7 bases identical to TRBD2. Trimming at V came to 7 bases and at J to 4 bases, leaving 7 bases not matched to a gene. Germline CDR1 LNHDA, CDR2 SQIVND (reference sequence). The length of the CDR3 is 14 residues. CDR3 in amino acids: CASKRGVEYNEQFF. The CDR3 DNA follows: TGTGCCAGTAAACGGGGGGTAGAGTACAATGAGCAGTTCTTC.

Note on this clone: This CDR3 is also generated by other DNA sequences in the sample. The J gene is TRBJ2-3, the V gene TRBV5-4; weak D call: TRBD2 (5 bases). V lost 0 bases to trimming and J lost 0 bases, with 8 bases between them. The V gene's germline CDR1 is SGHNT and CDR2 YYREEE (reference sequence). This CDR3 comprises 15 residues. The CDR3 DNA follows: TGTGCCAGCAGCTTGGGGAGCGGAAGCACAGATACGCAGTATTTT. The encoded protein is CASSLGSGSTDTQYF.